One and the same sample provided the 6 T cell receptor beta chains below, sequenced in a study of control samples from healthy donors and cancer patients. Sequencing used immunoSEQ multiplex PCR; TCRdb keeps in-frame clones, though not all of them. The sample records approximately 130,000 clones, roughly 84% being singletons. The specimen sequenced was blood. The receptors shown here come from a middle-aged man in good health.

This clone occurred once. The rearrangement links TRBV5-1 to TRBJ1-4; the D is unclear. The V gene lost 0 bases and the J gene lost 0 bases, with 9 bases spanning the gap. Germline values: CDR1 SGHRS, CDR2 YFSETQ. The length of the CDR3 is 16 residues. The CDR3 spells CASSLDGPATNEKLFF. CDR3 DNA: TGCGCCAGCAGCTTGGACGGGCCCGCAACTAATGAAAAACTGTTTTTT.

This chain connects TRBV5-1 to TRBJ1-6, with unresolved D. This CDR3 contains 14 residues. The germline V and J ends were trimmed by 4 bases and 6 bases, with 11 bases remaining between them. CDR1 SGHRS and CDR2 YFSETQ come from the germline V gene. CDR3: CASSPGSVNSPLHF. In DNA, the CDR3 is TGCGCCAGCAGCCCCGGGTCAGTTAATTCACCCCTCCACTTT.

The V and J genes are TRBV6-1 and TRBJ2-1, with 9 positions matching TRBD2. The CDR3 consists of 17 residues. CDR1 MNHNS and CDR2 SASEGT come from the germline V gene. Trimming took 0 bases from V and 3 from J; bases not matched to a gene: 6. CDR3 region: CASSEAGGLAFYNEQFF. Here the CDR3 DNA reads TGTGCCAGCAGTGAAGCGGGGGGACTAGCTTTCTACAATGAGCAGTTCTTC.

This sequence joins TRBV18 and TRBJ2-5; 7 nucleotides agree with TRBD1. The CDR3 sequence is 15 residues long. Germline CDR1 is KGHSH and CDR2 is LQKENI. V gave up 3 bases and J gave up 0 bases; unmatched junction bases: 4. CDR3: CASSPVQGYQETQYF. The CDR3 DNA is TGTGCCAGCTCACCCGTACAGGGGTACCAAGAGACCCAGTACTTC. The variable domain in full, completed from reference TRBV18 and TRBJ2-5, reads NAGVMQNPRHLVRRRGQEARLRCSPMKGHSHVYWYRQLPEEGLKFMVYLQKENIIDESGMPKERFSAEFPKEGPSILRIQQVVRGDSAAYFCASSPVQGYQETQYFGPGTRLLVL.

V usage is TRBV7-2 and J usage is TRBJ2-1, with TRBD2 identical over 7 bases. This CDR3 contains 15 residues. V gave up 5 bases and J gave up 2 bases; unmatched junction bases: 6. Looked up from germline, CDR1 is SGHTA and CDR2 is FQGNSA. Here the CDR3 DNA reads TGTGCCAGCAGCGAAGGACTAGTAGCCTACAATGAGCAGTTCTTC. Residues: CASSEGLVAYNEQFF.

As concerns this clone: The sample holds other DNA sequences that translate to the same CDR3. J is TRBJ2-5 and V is TRBV19; 12 nucleotides match TRBD1. Germline lookup yields CDR1 LNHDA and CDR2 SQIVND (reference sequence). The junction had 4 bases not matched to a gene; V was cut back by 6 bases and J by 5 bases. The length of the CDR3 is 14 residues. CDR3 sequence: CASSRDRGLETQYF. CDR3 DNA: TGTGCCAGTAGCCGGGACAGGGGGCTCGAGACCCAGTACTTC.